Below, one TCR beta chain is given with its context. Its antigen is not yet known. No much larger clonotype is one base removed from it; base qualities were not supplied. The CDR3, cysteine through phenylalanine, is 14 amino acids long. Only CDR3 DNA is held: 42 bases, read in frame from base 1. The germline V gene (reference sequence) gives CDR1 as LNHNV and CDR2 as YYDKDF. Trimming takes 4 bases off V and 7 bases off J; junction bases not matched to a gene: 5. The data belong to a study of Graves' ophthalmopathy and Graves' hyperthyroidism (dated by TCRdb to 2016 to 2018). Some background on the complete study: Peripheral blood was collected at initial diagnosis, before any treatment. After sampling, hyperthyroidism patients received methimazole starting at 30 mg daily, and ophthalmopathy patients received high-dose intravenous methylprednisolone. An independent validation cohort comprised around 19 hyperthyroidism patients and over 15 patients who later progressed from hyperthyroidism to ophthalmopathy. The study used TCR beta repertoire signatures to distinguish Graves' ophthalmopathy from Graves' hyperthyroidism and to predict progression to ophthalmopathy. The 75 to 100 discovery patients were randomly divided into training and test sets at a 7:3 ratio. In more than five hyperthyroidism patients, T-cell repertoires of thyroid tissue and blood were compared. To explore V-J signatures distinguishing ophthalmopathy from hyperthyroidism, a discovery set of 100 patients (around 44 ophthalmopathy, 57 stable hyperthyroidism) was enrolled. In total, 135 blood samples were TCR-sequenced: under 45 ophthalmopathy, approximately 80 hyperthyroidism and 17 hyperthyroidism-to-ophthalmopathy patients. Beyond this particular receptor, the publication reports: No statistical method was used to set the sample size in advance, and the investigators knew which group each participant was assigned to. In validation, the model predicted ophthalmopathy progression with 55% to 71% sensitivity and around 72% specificity; approximately 12 predicted patients were CT-confirmed with GO in a median of around 6 months. Most of the expanded thyroid clonotypes with a frequency above 0.001 were also detected in blood, and it was suggested that the thyroid immune response may be reflected by blood repertoires. In cross-validation, the 13-signature model distinguished ophthalmopathy from stable hyperthyroidism with less than 90% sensitivity and about 81% specificity, while in the test set the corresponding values were 80% and 75%.

For repertoire sequencing, the TCR beta CDR3 regions were amplified from RNA transcripts. The first round was an RT-PCR using HTBI primers with the Qiagen OneStep RT-PCR kit, and this first round was followed by a second-round multiplex PCR, then size selection and purification. The libraries underwent paired-end sequencing with 100 bp reads on an Illumina HiSeq2000. Regarding the original processing steps: SOAPnuke was used for read processing, and reads with adapters, uncalled bases, a mean Phred below 15, or no exact constant-primer or identifier match were discarded. COPE v1.2.5 was used to merge high-quality paired reads. Each unique nucleotide sequence was treated as a clonotype, and MiTCR v1.1 was used to align the clonotypes to the IMGT TRB V, D and J references. The analysis was limited to V-J combinations with a frequency above 0.0001, which together covered about 99% of repertoires. For each V-J combination, a TCR clonal expansion and chaos score was defined as the ratio of F50 clonal expansion to chaos observed in the TCRdist matrix. Features were reduced by Welch's t-statistics and random forest to about a dozen V-J combinations, which fed a naive Bayes classifier. The Morisita-Horn index was used to measure how similar the thyroid and blood repertoires were. In TCRdb, the public reads were trimmed at Q25 with fastp and aligned with MiXCR, with productive beta chains retained. Records with the same CDR3 protein are collapsed into one entry carrying the most frequent genes and DNA. These V and J calls derive from TCRdb rather than the authors' analysis. Across this sample there are just over 600,000 distinct CDR3 sequences, with roughly 20% seen only once. The ten most abundant clones make up approximately 6.9% of the sample.

Hyperthyroidism was considered stable if no progression to ophthalmopathy occurred within 18 months of follow-up. The hyperthyroidism patients were 18 to 65 years old and newly diagnosed, with a disease duration of less than 2 months. Patients with other autoimmune diseases, uncontrolled infections, pregnancy or lactation were excluded from the study. Diagnosis relied on clinical symptoms, serum thyroxine, TRAb, thyroid ultrasound and orbital computed tomography. Using Ficoll-Paque density gradient centrifugation, PBMCs were isolated from less than 11 ml of fresh peripheral blood. Trizol reagent was used to extract the total RNA, and its quality was then checked on an Agilent 2100 Bioanalyzer.

The source material was peripheral blood. The rearranged chain carries TRBV15 and TRBJ1-2; a stretch of 11 junction bases matches TRBD1. This clonotype was obtained from a woman under 30 with stable Graves' hyperthyroidism. Some clones in this sample may be carry-over from other donors' samples. Donor details come from another sample of the same person, matched by shared clones. CDR3 sequence: CATSTGDRGAGYTF. The bases are TGTGCCACCAGCACGGGGGACAGGGGGGCTGGCTACACCTTC.